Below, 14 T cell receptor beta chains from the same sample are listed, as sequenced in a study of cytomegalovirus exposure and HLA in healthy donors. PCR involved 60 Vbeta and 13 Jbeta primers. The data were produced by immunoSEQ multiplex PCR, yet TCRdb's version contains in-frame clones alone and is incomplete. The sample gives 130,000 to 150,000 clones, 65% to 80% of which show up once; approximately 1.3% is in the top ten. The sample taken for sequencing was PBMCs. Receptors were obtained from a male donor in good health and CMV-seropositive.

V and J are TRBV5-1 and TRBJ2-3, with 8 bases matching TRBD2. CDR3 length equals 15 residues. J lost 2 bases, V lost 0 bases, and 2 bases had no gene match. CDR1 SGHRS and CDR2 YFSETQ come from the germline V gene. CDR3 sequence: CASSLALAVTDTQYF. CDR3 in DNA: TGCGCCAGCAGCTTGGCACTAGCGGTCACAGATACGCAGTATTTT.

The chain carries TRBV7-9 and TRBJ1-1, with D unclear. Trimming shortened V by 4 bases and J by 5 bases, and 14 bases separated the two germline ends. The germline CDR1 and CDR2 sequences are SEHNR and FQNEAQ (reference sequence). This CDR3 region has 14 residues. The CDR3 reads CASSSTTGGTEAFF. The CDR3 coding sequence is TGTGCCAGCAGCTCGACGACGGGAGGAACTGAAGCTTTCTTT.

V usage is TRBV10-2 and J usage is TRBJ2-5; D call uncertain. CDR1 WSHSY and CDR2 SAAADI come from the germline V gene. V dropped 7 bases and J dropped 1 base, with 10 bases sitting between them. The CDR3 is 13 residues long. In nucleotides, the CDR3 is TGCGCCAGCACCCACAGCCGCCAAGAGACCCAGTACTTC. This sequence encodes CASTHSRQETQYF.

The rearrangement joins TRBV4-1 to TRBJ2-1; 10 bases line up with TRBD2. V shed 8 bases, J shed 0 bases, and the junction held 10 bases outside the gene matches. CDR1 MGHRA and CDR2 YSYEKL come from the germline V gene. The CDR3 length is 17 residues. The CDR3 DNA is TGCGCCAGCCGACAGCGGGGGGGCCGCGACTCCTACAATGAGCAGTTCTTC. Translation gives CASRQRGGRDSYNEQFF.

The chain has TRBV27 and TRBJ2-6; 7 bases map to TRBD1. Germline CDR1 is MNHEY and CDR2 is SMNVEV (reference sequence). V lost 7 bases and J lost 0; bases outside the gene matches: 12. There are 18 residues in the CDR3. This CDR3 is CASTEIGTAFSGANVLTF. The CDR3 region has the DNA TGTGCCAGCACTGAAATCGGGACAGCCTTCTCTGGGGCCAACGTCCTGACTTTC.

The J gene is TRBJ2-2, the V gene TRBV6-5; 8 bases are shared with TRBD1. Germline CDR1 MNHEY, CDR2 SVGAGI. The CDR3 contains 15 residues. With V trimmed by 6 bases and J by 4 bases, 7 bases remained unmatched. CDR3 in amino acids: CASRPTGAVTGELFF. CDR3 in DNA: TGTGCCAGCAGACCGACAGGGGCGGTCACCGGGGAGCTGTTTTTT.

As DNA, the CDR3 is TGTGCCATCAGTGAACTTTACAGGAATGGCTACACCTTC. This gives the protein CAISELYRNGYTF. V is TRBV10-3 and J is TRBJ1-2; D is possibly TRBD1 (5 bases). CDR1 is ENHRY and CDR2 is SYGVKD in the germline V gene. This CDR3 has 13 residues. Trimming cost V 3 bases and J 6 bases, with 11 bases left between them.

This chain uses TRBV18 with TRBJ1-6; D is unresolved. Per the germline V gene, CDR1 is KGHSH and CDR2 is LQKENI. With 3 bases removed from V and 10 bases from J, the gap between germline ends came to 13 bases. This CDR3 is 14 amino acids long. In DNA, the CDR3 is TGTGCCAGCTCACCCGCGGAAGGCGGCTCACCCCTCCACTTT. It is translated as CASSPAEGGSPLHF. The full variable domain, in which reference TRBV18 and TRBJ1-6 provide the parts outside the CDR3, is NAGVMQNPRHLVRRRGQEARLRCSPMKGHSHVYWYRQLPEEGLKFMVYLQKENIIDESGMPKERFSAEFPKEGPSILRIQQVVRGDSAAYFCASSPAEGGSPLHFGNGTRLTVT.

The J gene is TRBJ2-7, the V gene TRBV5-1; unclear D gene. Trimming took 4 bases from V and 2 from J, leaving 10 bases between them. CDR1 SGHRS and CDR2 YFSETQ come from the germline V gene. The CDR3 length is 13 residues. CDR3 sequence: CASSLVETYEQYF. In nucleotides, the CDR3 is TGCGCCAGCAGCCTTGTCGAGACCTACGAGCAGTACTTC.

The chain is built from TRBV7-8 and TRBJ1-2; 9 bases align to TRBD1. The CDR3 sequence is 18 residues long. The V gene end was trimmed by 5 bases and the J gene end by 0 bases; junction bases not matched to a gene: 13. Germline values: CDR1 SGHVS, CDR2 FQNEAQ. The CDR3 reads CASSLTTGTGFANYGYTF. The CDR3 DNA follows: TGTGCCAGCAGCCTCACGACGGGGACAGGGTTTGCTAACTATGGCTACACCTTC.

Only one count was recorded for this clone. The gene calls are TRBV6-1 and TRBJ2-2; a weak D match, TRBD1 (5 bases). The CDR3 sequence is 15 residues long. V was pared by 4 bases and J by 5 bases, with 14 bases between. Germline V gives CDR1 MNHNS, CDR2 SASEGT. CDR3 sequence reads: CASSGRPQGTGELFF. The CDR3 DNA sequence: TGTGCCAGCAGTGGAAGGCCCCAGGGAACCGGGGAGCTGTTTTTT.

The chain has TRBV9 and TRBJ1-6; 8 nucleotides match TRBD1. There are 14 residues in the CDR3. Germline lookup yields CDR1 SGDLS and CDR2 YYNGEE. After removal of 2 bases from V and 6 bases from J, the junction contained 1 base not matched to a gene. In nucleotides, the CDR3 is TGTGCCAGCAGCGTCACAGGGGGTAATTCACCCCTCCACTTT. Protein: CASSVTGGNSPLHF.

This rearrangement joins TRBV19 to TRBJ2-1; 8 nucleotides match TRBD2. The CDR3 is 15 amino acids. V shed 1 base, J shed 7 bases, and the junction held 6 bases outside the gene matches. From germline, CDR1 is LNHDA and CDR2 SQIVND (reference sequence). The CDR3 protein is CASSIGTRGGNEQFF. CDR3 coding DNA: TGTGCCAGTAGTATAGGGACCCGGGGGGGAAATGAGCAGTTCTTC. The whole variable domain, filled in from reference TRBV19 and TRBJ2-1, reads DGGITQSPKYLFRKEGQNVTLSCEQNLNHDAMYWYRQDPGQGLRLIYYSQIVNDFQKGDIAEGYSVSREKKESFPLTVTSAQKNPTAFYLCASSIGTRGGNEQFFGPGTRLTVL.

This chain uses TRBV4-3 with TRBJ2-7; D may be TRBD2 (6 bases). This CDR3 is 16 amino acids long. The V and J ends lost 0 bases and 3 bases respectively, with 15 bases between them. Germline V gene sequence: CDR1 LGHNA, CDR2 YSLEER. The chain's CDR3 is CASSQDLRGIVYEQYF. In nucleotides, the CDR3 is TGCGCCAGCAGCCAAGATCTACGCGGGATAGTCTACGAGCAGTACTTC.